One sample yielded the 15 T cell receptor beta chains listed below, sequenced in a study of spatial heterogeneity in lung cancer. Points from the study as a whole: Tracking of tumor mutation counts was seen in expanded intratumoral alpha and beta TCR counts.

TCRdb re-analysed the 5' RACE reads in MiXCR, keeping a single row per CDR3 protein. The sample yields 15,000 or so distinct CDR3 sequences, 4.7% seen once. As for time point: sample taken at primary tumor resection. These receptors lack a known antigen. Material: lung tumor tissue, obtained at surgery. These TCRs come from a female donor with early-stage non-small cell lung cancer.

This clonotype was detected ten times or more. This beta chain is off target for a library built for alpha chains, so its abundance means little. V and J are TRBV12-3 or TRBV12-4 and TRBJ1-6; TRBD1 aligns across 8 bases. The CDR3 runs to 15 residues. Unmatched junction bases numbered 9, after V lost 6 bases and J lost 8 bases. The CDR3 protein is CASSPSGQGDSPLHF. The CDR3 DNA follows: TGTGCCAGCAGCCCGAGCGGACAGGGCGATTCACCCCTCCACTTT.

This clonotype was recorded at least ten times. As an off-target read in a library built for alpha chains, this beta chain has a frequency of little significance. The chain has TRBV7-9 and TRBJ2-1; 9 positions match TRBD2. Per germline, CDR1 SEHNR and CDR2 FQNEAQ (reference sequence). This CDR3 has 17 amino acids. Trimming cost V 1 base and J 4 bases; bases outside gene matches: 8. CDR3 residues: CASSLVALAGAYNEQFF. Here the CDR3 DNA reads TGTGCCAGCAGCTTAGTCGCACTAGCGGGCGCTTACAATGAGCAGTTCTTC. Complete variable domain (other parts from reference TRBV7-9 and TRBJ2-1): DTGVSQNPRHKITKRGQNVTFRCDPISEHNRLYWYRQTLGQGPEFLTYFQNEAQLEKSRLLSDRFSAERPKGSFSTLEIQRTEQGDSAMYLCASSLVALAGAYNEQFFGPGTRLTVL.

This clonotype was found many times. This beta chain was picked up by a library intended for alpha chains and is off target, so its count carries little meaning. The V gene is TRBV6-1, the J gene TRBJ2-5; TRBD2 matches at 12 bases. Trimming removed 5 bases from V and 5 bases from J; junction bases left unmatched: 6. The CDR3 has 15 residues. Germline lookup yields CDR1 MNHNS and CDR2 SASEGT. The CDR3 here is CASSYGLAGSETQYF. CDR3 DNA sequence: TGTGCCAGCAGTTATGGACTAGCGGGGTCTGAGACCCAGTACTTC.

Comments on this clonotype: As an off-target read in a library built for alpha chains, this beta chain has a frequency of little significance. CDR3 loop: CASGFRYQPQHF. The CDR3 nucleotides are TGTGCCAGCGGCTTTAGGTATCAGCCCCAGCATTTT. The chain combines TRBV27 with TRBJ1-5; D uncertain. CDR3 length: 12 residues. Germline-derived CDR1 and CDR2 are MNHEY and SMNVEV (reference sequence). V lost 8 bases to trimming and J lost 5 bases, with 10 bases between them.

Many counts were recorded for this clonotype. This beta chain lies outside the target of a library built for alpha chains; its clone size means little. V is TRBV20-1 and J is TRBJ1-4; TRBD1 matches at 8 bases. The V gene end was trimmed by 1 base and the J gene end by 8 bases; junction bases not matched to a gene: 18. This CDR3 is 18 amino acids long. The germline V gene encodes CDR1 DFQATT and CDR2 SNEGSKA (reference sequence). CDR3 nucleotides: TGCAGTGCTAGAGGCCCGACAGGGGCTGAGGCGCGGTTGGAAAAACTGTTTTTT. It codes for CSARGPTGAEARLEKLFF.

This clonotype was seen at least ten times. Found in a library prepared for alpha chains, this beta chain is an off-target read, and its abundance has little meaning. The rearrangement joins TRBV27 to TRBJ1-4, with 7 bases identical to TRBD1. The CDR3 consists of 14 residues. The ends lost 5 bases at V and 8 bases at J; junction bases unmatched: 8. Per the germline V gene, CDR1 is MNHEY and CDR2 is SMNVEV (reference sequence). This CDR3 is CASSTIDRAEKLFF. The CDR3 DNA is TGTGCCAGCAGTACGATTGACAGGGCCGAAAAACTGTTTTTT.

By sample fraction, this clonotype is medium-sized (0.01 to 0.1%). Since the library was made to target alpha chains, this beta chain is a stray read and its abundance is not meaningful. V usage is TRBV3-1 and J usage is TRBJ2-3, with D perhaps matching TRBD2 (6 bases). The V gene lost 4 bases and the J gene lost 10 bases, with 15 bases spanning the gap. Germline V lookup: CDR1 LGHDT, CDR2 YNNKEL (reference sequence). This CDR3 contains 13 residues. This chain's CDR3 is CASSPASEGAQYF. As DNA, the CDR3 is TGTGCCAGCAGCCCAGCTAGCGAAGGGGCGCAGTATTTT.

This clonotype was seen repeatedly, ten times or more. Found in a library prepared for alpha chains, this beta chain is an off-target read, and its abundance has little meaning. The chain recombines TRBV6-5 with TRBJ2-3; D uncertain. Trimming took off 6 bases at V and 0 bases at J, with 10 bases between the two ends. Germline CDR1 and CDR2: MNHEY and SVGAGI. The CDR3 runs to 14 residues. DNA of the CDR3: TGTGCCAGCAGCCCCCGCATGAGCACAGATACGCAGTATTTT. It is translated as CASSPRMSTDTQYF.

This clonotype was picked up many times. Within a library made for alpha chains, this beta chain is off target, and its count is uninformative. The CDR3 region is CASSEGFQPEAFF. The CDR3 bases are TGTGCCAGCAGTGAGGGTTTCCAGCCTGAAGCTTTCTTT. The chain recombines TRBV2 with TRBJ1-1, with D unclear. Trimming took 3 bases from V and 6 from J, leaving 11 bases between them. This CDR3 has 13 residues. In germline, CDR1 is SNHLY, CDR2 FYNNEI. Filled out from reference TRBV2 and TRBJ1-1, the complete variable domain reads EPEVTQTPSHQVTQMGQEVILRCVPISNHLYFYWYRQILGQKVEFLVSFYNNEISEKSEIFDDQFSVERPDGSNFTLKIRSTKLEDSAMYFCASSEGFQPEAFFGQGTRLTVV.

A remark on this clonotype: The library was prepared for alpha chains; this beta chain is a stray read, so its frequency means little. The V call is TRBV7-2, the J call TRBJ2-1, with no clear D. CDR3 length: 16 residues. Germline assignment: CDR1 SGHTA and CDR2 FQGNSA. V was trimmed by 5 bases and J by 8 bases, leaving 22 bases between them. For the CDR3, the DNA is TGTGCCAGCAGCCCCGAAGGTCGCAGGTATATCGATGAGCAGTTCTTC. Its protein is CASSPEGRRYIDEQFF. Combining the CDR3 with reference TRBV7-2 and TRBJ2-1 gives the whole variable domain GAGVSQSPSNKVTEKGKDVELRCDPISGHTALYWYRQSLGQGLEFLIYFQGNSAPDKSGLPSDRFSAERTGGSVSTLTIQRTQQEDSAVYLCASSPEGRRYIDEQFFGPGTRLTVL.

This clonotype was seen at least ten times. The library was designed around alpha chains, so this beta chain is a stray read whose abundance carries little weight. For the CDR3, the DNA is TGCAGTGCTAGAGTAGCGGGGGTGGAGACCCAGTACTTC. It yields the protein CSARVAGVETQYF. This chain uses TRBV20-1 with TRBJ2-5; 9 nucleotides match TRBD2. After removal of 1 base from V and 5 bases from J, the junction contained 2 bases not matched to a gene. Germline values: CDR1 DFQATT, CDR2 SNEGSKA (reference sequence). The CDR3 totals 13 residues.

By proportion, this clonotype is medium-sized. This beta chain was picked up by a library intended for alpha chains and is off target, so its count carries little meaning. The V gene is TRBV18, the J gene TRBJ2-5; the match to TRBD2 covers 8 bases. Trimming removed 11 bases from V and 5 bases from J; junction bases left unmatched: 7. CDR1 and CDR2 (germline): KGHSH, LQKENI. There are 12 residues in the CDR3. Written as DNA, the CDR3 is TGTGCCTCAGGACTAGCCCGGGAGACCCAGTACTTC. This sequence encodes CASGLARETQYF.

This clonotype came up many times. This beta chain is an off-target read within a library intended for alpha chains, so its frequency means little. V usage is TRBV20-1 and J usage is TRBJ2-3; D possibly matches TRBD1 or TRBD2 (5 bases each). V gave up 2 bases and J gave up 1 base, with 7 bases separating them. The germline V gene has CDR1 DFQATT and CDR2 SNEGSKA (reference sequence). The CDR3 has 13 residues. In DNA, the CDR3 is TGCAGTGCTAGACGGGGCGGCACAGATACGCAGTATTTT. Its protein product is CSARRGGTDTQYF.

A few counts support this clonotype. This beta chain is an unintended read in a library built for alpha chains; its size means little. The chain combines TRBV7-6 with TRBJ1-1, with 8 positions matching TRBD1. This CDR3 is built from 14 residues. Germline V CDR1 and CDR2: SGHVS, FNYEAQ. The V and J ends lost 5 bases and 4 bases, in that order; junction bases with no gene match: 6. The CDR3 spells CASSKQQGGTEAFF. In DNA form, the CDR3 reads TGTGCCAGCAGCAAACAACAGGGGGGCACTGAAGCTTTCTTT. The full variable domain, in which reference TRBV7-6 and TRBJ1-1 provide the parts outside the CDR3, is GAGVSQSPRYKVTKRGQDVALRCDPISGHVSLYWYRQALGQGPEFLTYFNYEAQQDKSGLPNDRFSAERPEGSISTLTIQRTEQRDSAMYRCASSKQQGGTEAFFGQGTRLTVV.

This clonotype was picked up many times. Within a library made for alpha chains, this beta chain is off target, and its count is uninformative. The chain joins TRBV20-1 to TRBJ2-5; a weak D match, TRBD2 (6 bases). CDR1 and CDR2 (germline): DFQATT, SNEGSKA (reference sequence). The V gene lost 1 base and the J gene lost 1 base, with 10 bases spanning the gap. The CDR3 spans 14 residues. In DNA form, the CDR3 reads TGCAGTGCTAGAGGGGGGACTGCCCAAGAGACCCAGTACTTC. It specifies CSARGGTAQETQYF.